The 28 T cell receptor beta chains presented below share a single source sample, sequenced in a study of identical twins. TCRdb reanalysed the 5' RACE reads using MiXCR and keeps one entry per CDR3 protein. The table shows just under 650,000 distinct CDR3 sequences, with about 7.6% occurring only once. These data were also filed under a second study, of yellow fever vaccine responses in identical twins.

What was sequenced was PBMCs. The receptors derive from a woman between 18 and 29 years old in good health.

This clonotype showed up many times. Relative to the germline gene, one junction end is altered; a read error may explain this. DNA for the CDR3: TGTGCCAGCAGCCCCCTAGGCGGGAACACTGAAGCTTTCTTT. This encodes CASSPLGGNTEAFF. This rearrangement joins TRBV4-1 to TRBJ1-1; no clear D gene. This CDR3 is 14 amino acids long. The germline gives CDR1 MGHRA, CDR2 YSYEKL.

The sample holds many counts of this clonotype. The chain is built from TRBV29-1 and TRBJ2-3, with D unclear. The CDR3 runs to 12 residues. V was clipped by 6 bases and J by 1 base, with 8 bases between them. CDR1 and CDR2 from the germline V gene are SQVTM and ANQGSEA. The CDR3 region is CSVGRGTDTQYF. The DNA of the CDR3 is TGCAGCGTCGGTCGGGGCACAGATACGCAGTATTTT.

This clonotype was seen a few times. The V and J genes are TRBV24-1 and TRBJ2-2; D may be TRBD1 or TRBD2 (5 bases each). V lost 7 bases and J 7 bases, leaving 15 bases between the germline ends. Germline CDR1 and CDR2: KGHDR and SFDVKD. The CDR3 totals 14 residues. CDR3 residues: CATRRGDNLGELFF. The DNA of the CDR3 is TGTGCCACCAGAAGAGGGGATAACCTCGGGGAGCTGTTTTTT.

This clonotype was counted a few times. The rearrangement joins TRBV28 to TRBJ2-3, with 9 nucleotides matching TRBD2. Germline V gene data show CDR1 as MDHEN and CDR2 as SYDVKM. The V gene end was trimmed by 5 bases and the J gene end by 1 base; junction bases not matched to a gene: 13. The CDR3 is 18 amino acids. The CDR3 DNA is TGTGCCAGCAGTACCCTTAGCGGGAGTTACATCGGCACAGATACGCAGTATTTT. Its protein is CASSTLSGSYIGTDTQYF.

This clonotype was observed at least ten times. V and J are TRBV20-1 and TRBJ1-1, with D maybe TRBD1 (5 bases). This CDR3 has 15 residues. The V gene's germline CDR1 is DFQATT and CDR2 SNEGSKA (reference sequence). V dropped 0 bases and J dropped 6 bases, with 17 bases sitting between them. CDR3 nucleotides: TGCAGTGCTAGAGATGGGAGGGGACGGTACTCTGAAGCTTTCTTT. Its translation is CSARDGRGRYSEAFF.

V is TRBV5-1 and J is TRBJ2-1; TRBD1 is a possible D gene (5 bases). There are 11 residues in the CDR3. Trimming took off 3 bases at V and 10 bases at J, with 8 bases between the two ends. CDR1 SGHRS and CDR2 YFSETQ come from the germline V gene. The CDR3 bases are TGCGCCAGCAGCTCAGGGCCCGAGCAGTTCTTC. Translating gives CASSSGPEQFF.

This clonotype showed up many times. This rearrangement joins TRBV29-1 to TRBJ2-7, with 11 bases matching TRBD2. Per the germline V gene, CDR1 is SQVTM and CDR2 is ANQGSEA. V lost 3 bases and J lost 1; bases outside the gene matches: 5. The CDR3 has 15 residues. The CDR3 DNA reads as TGCAGCGTTGAGAGACTAGCGGGAAAGTCCTACGAGCAGTACTTC. Translated, it gives CSVERLAGKSYEQYF.

This clonotype was counted ten times or more. The CDR3 sequence is CASSLNEGAWDEQYV. CDR3 nucleotides: TGCGCCAGCAGCCTAAACGAGGGGGCGTGGGACGAGCAGTACGTC. The chain employs TRBV4-1 and TRBJ2-7; 7 nucleotides align to TRBD1. The CDR3 totals 15 residues. V dropped 4 bases and J dropped 5; count of bases not matched to a gene: 11. From germline, CDR1 is MGHRA and CDR2 YSYEKL.

In its sample, this clonotype was seen a few times. J is TRBJ1-1 and V is TRBV19, with 10 positions matching TRBD1. From germline, CDR1 is LNHDA and CDR2 SQIVND (reference sequence). The V segment lost 5 bases and the J segment 4 bases; nucleotides outside the gene matches: 4. This CDR3 is 14 amino acids long. The DNA for the CDR3 is TGTGCCAGTAGTGCGGGACAGGGGAGCACTGAAGCTTTCTTT. This encodes CASSAGQGSTEAFF.

The J gene is TRBJ1-5, the V gene TRBV12-3 or TRBV12-4, with no clear D. This CDR3 has 12 amino acids. Trimming cost V 8 bases and J 2 bases, with 7 bases left between them. The CDR3 spells CASRLGNQPQHF. In nucleotides, the CDR3 is TGTGCCAGCCGCTTGGGCAATCAGCCCCAGCATTTT.

This clonotype was found a few times. The rearrangement joins TRBV6-1 to TRBJ1-2, with 12 bases aligning to TRBD1. The CDR3 spans 16 residues. The V segment lost 5 bases and the J segment 6 bases; nucleotides outside the gene matches: 10. Per germline, CDR1 MNHNS and CDR2 SASEGT. In nucleotides, the CDR3 is TGTGCCAGCAGTCCGTTCCCGGGACAGGGGGCCCATGGCTACACCTTC. It codes for CASSPFPGQGAHGYTF.

This chain connects TRBV20-1 to TRBJ2-7, with 11 bases that match TRBD2. Germline V gene data show CDR1 as DFQATT and CDR2 as SNEGSKA (reference sequence). This CDR3 has 15 amino acids. V lost 1 base to trimming and J lost 2 bases; unmatched junction nucleotides: 4. The DNA for the CDR3 is TGCAGTGCTAGAGCGACTAGCGGGACCCCCTACGAGCAGTACTTC. As protein: CSARATSGTPYEQYF.

This clonotype has only a few counts. This rearrangement joins TRBV5-1 to TRBJ2-1; TRBD2 agrees at 9 bases. The CDR3 is made up of 14 amino acids. CDR1 is SGHRS, CDR2 YFSETQ, per germline. Trimming took 3 bases from V and 10 from J; bases not matched to a gene: 8. For the CDR3, the DNA is TGCGCCAGCAGCTACGCGGGAGGGCTACAGGAGCAGTTCTTC. Its protein is CASSYAGGLQEQFF. Full variable domain (outside the CDR3, taken from reference TRBV5-1 and TRBJ2-1): KAGVTQTPRYLIKTRGQQVTLSCSPISGHRSVSWYQQTPGQGLQFLFEYFSETQRNKGNFPGRFSGRQFSNSRSEMNVSTLELGDSALYLCASSYAGGLQEQFFGPGTRLTVL.

The V call is TRBV4-1, the J call TRBJ2-1, with D unresolved. The CDR3 sequence is 11 residues long. Deletions cut 3 bases from V and 15 bases from J, with 12 bases between. Germline loops: CDR1 MGHRA, CDR2 YSYEKL. The CDR3 sequence is CASSQGGAGFF. CDR3 DNA sequence: TGCGCCAGCAGCCAGGGCGGTGCAGGGTTCTTC.

This chain links TRBV18 with TRBJ1-2; 8 positions match TRBD1. This CDR3 region has 14 residues. V lost 4 bases and J lost 6; bases outside the gene matches: 7. Looked up from germline, CDR1 is KGHSH and CDR2 is LQKENI. The CDR3 DNA sequence: TGTGCCAGCTCACTCTGGACAGGGTCGGATGGCTACACCTTC. Its translation: CASSLWTGSDGYTF.

V gene TRBV15 combines with J gene TRBJ2-7, with D hard to call. CDR1 LNHNV and CDR2 YYDKDF come from the germline V gene (reference sequence). This CDR3 has 14 residues. V gave up 4 bases and J gave up 7 bases, with 17 bases separating them. Here the CDR3 reads CATSTSKAAREQYF. CDR3 nucleotide sequence: TGTGCCACCAGCACTTCCAAAGCAGCGAGGGAGCAGTACTTC. The full variable domain, in which reference TRBV15 and TRBJ2-7 provide the parts outside the CDR3, is DAMVIQNPRYQVTQFGKPVTLSCSQTLNHNVMYWYQQKSSQAPKLLFHYYDKDFNNEADTPDNFQSRRPNTSFCFLDIRSPGLGDTAMYLCATSTSKAAREQYFGPGTRLTVT.

This clonotype was seen a handful of times. The genes are TRBV10-3 and TRBJ2-3; D possibly uses TRBD1 or TRBD2 (5 bases each). The germline gives CDR1 ENHRY, CDR2 SYGVKD. Trimming removed 5 bases at V and 5 bases at J, with 26 bases between. This CDR3 region has 18 residues. Here the CDR3 reads CAISHRREWDLEIDTQYF. Written as DNA, the CDR3 is TGTGCCATCAGTCATCGTCGGGAATGGGACCTTGAAATAGATACGCAGTATTTT.

The chain has TRBV5-1 and TRBJ2-7; 7 bases are shared with TRBD2. The CDR3 covers 15 residues. Germline V CDR1 and CDR2: SGHRS, YFSETQ. After removal of 0 bases from V and 6 bases from J, the junction contained 9 bases not matched to a gene. In DNA, the CDR3 is TGCGCCAGCAGCTTGGTGGTGGGAGGGCCCTCCGAGCAGTACTTC. Translating gives CASSLVVGGPSEQYF.

J is TRBJ2-1 and V is TRBV5-1; D uncertain. Germline-derived CDR1 and CDR2 are SGHRS and YFSETQ. This CDR3 is 11 amino acids long. V lost 3 bases, J lost 9 bases, and 7 bases lay in between. The DNA for the CDR3 is TGCGCCAGCAGCTCAGACGTTGAGCAGTTCTTC. Protein product: CASSSDVEQFF.

The CDR3 is CASSIGSLAAKLFF. As DNA, the CDR3 is TGTGCCAGCAGTATAGGGAGCTTAGCGGCAAAACTGTTTTTT. This chain joins TRBV6-1 and TRBJ1-4; D uncertain. V dropped 5 bases and J dropped 10 bases, with 17 bases sitting between them. This CDR3 contains 14 residues. CDR1 and CDR2 (germline): MNHNS, SASEGT.

The chain carries TRBV27 and TRBJ2-7, with TRBD1 matching over 9 bases. V gave up 11 bases and J gave up 6 bases; unmatched junction bases: 11. Per the germline V gene, CDR1 is MNHEY and CDR2 is SMNVEV (reference sequence). The length of the CDR3 is 13 residues. The chain's CDR3 is CARPGQGPFEQYF. Here the CDR3 DNA reads TGTGCCCGACCGGGACAGGGACCATTCGAGCAGTACTTC.

This clonotype was observed a handful of times. The V call is TRBV7-8, the J call TRBJ2-7, with D perhaps matching TRBD1 (5 bases). Trimming removed 5 bases from V and 2 bases from J, with 13 bases in between. Germline values: CDR1 SGHVS, CDR2 FQNEAQ. CDR3 length: 14 residues. The CDR3, as DNA: TGTGCCAGCAGCCCCTGGGGCGAAGCCTACGAGCAGTACTTC. The encoded protein is CASSPWGEAYEQYF.

V gene TRBV6-1 combines with J gene TRBJ2-1; 8 nucleotides line up with TRBD2. CDR1 is MNHNS, CDR2 SASEGT, per germline. J gave up 3 bases and V 6 bases, and 7 bases lay outside the gene matches. The CDR3 sequence is 15 residues long. As DNA, the CDR3 is TGTGCCAGCAGGGTGGGGCTAGCGGGCTACAATGAGCAGTTCTTC. Its translation is CASRVGLAGYNEQFF.

This clonotype was counted between two and nine times. V usage is TRBV25-1 and J usage is TRBJ2-1; 8 positions match TRBD2. This CDR3 has 16 amino acids. Germline CDR1 is MGHDK and CDR2 is SYGVNS. V lost 1 base, J lost 7 bases, and 9 bases stayed unmatched. This chain's CDR3 is CASSEFGRGALNEQFF. The CDR3 nucleotides are TGTGCCAGCAGTGAATTCGGGCGGGGGGCGCTGAATGAGCAGTTCTTC.

This clonotype was counted only a few times. The chain has TRBV4-1 and TRBJ2-7; D may be TRBD2 (5 bases). Trimming left V 3 bases short and J 0 bases short, with 12 bases between. Germline V gene data show CDR1 as MGHRA and CDR2 as YSYEKL. The CDR3 has 15 amino acids. CDR3 sequence: CASSQGEGSSYEQYV. In nucleotides, the CDR3 is TGCGCCAGCAGCCAGGGAGAGGGAAGCTCCTACGAGCAGTACGTC.

The V call is TRBV20-1, the J call TRBJ2-7; 7 bases align to TRBD2. This CDR3 is 14 amino acids long. V trimming: 2 bases; J trimming: 2 bases; junction bases outside the gene matches: 6. CDR1 and CDR2 from the germline V gene are DFQATT and SNEGSKA (reference sequence). This CDR3 reads CSARSGTNAYEQYV. The CDR3 DNA follows: TGCAGTGCTAGAAGCGGGACTAACGCCTACGAGCAGTACGTC.

The CDR3 bases are TGTGCCAGCAGCTTGTTCCGGCAGGGCACAGATACGCAGTATTTT. Its protein product is CASSLFRQGTDTQYF. The chain combines TRBV5-6 with TRBJ2-3; D is undetermined. Per the germline V gene, CDR1 is SGHDT and CDR2 is YYEEEE. The CDR3 loop spans 15 amino acids. V lost 1 base and J lost 1, with 10 bases in between. Full variable domain (outside the CDR3, taken from reference TRBV5-6 and TRBJ2-3): DAGVTQSPTHLIKTRGQQVTLRCSPKSGHDTVSWYQQALGQGPQFIFQYYEEEERQRGNFPDRFSGHQFPNYSSELNVNALLLGDSALYLCASSLFRQGTDTQYFGPGTRLTVL.

J is TRBJ2-7 and V is TRBV5-2; the table's D call of TRBD2 was not tested on the DNA. TRBV5-2 has pseudogene status. CDR3 size: 15 residues. This CDR3 reads CAMGPGLLCSYEQYF. In DNA form, the CDR3 reads TGTGCCATGGGCCCCGGACTCCTCTGCTCCTACGAGCAGTACTTC.